This paragraph covers one TCR beta chain sequence. The antigen is unknown. This sample stems from a study of T cell responses to AZD1222 COVID-19 vaccine. On the study more broadly: Second-dose intervals near 4 or 12 weeks were combined. Study results and limitations: Along spike, vaccine-associated CD4 TCRs were found throughout, with dominance at 160-218 and 743-854. Spike-specific TCR breadth and depth both grew after two AZD1222 doses.

This table comes from immunoSEQ multiplex PCR, and its TCRdb copy is limited to in-frame clones, with some not included. The sample holds some 150,000 clones; 80% to 90% are singletons and the top ten take roughly 3%. The CDR3 contains 13 residues. V dropped 2 bases and J dropped 7; count of bases not matched to a gene: 2. The germline V gene has CDR1 SGHRS and CDR2 YFSETQ. The chain has TRBV5-1 and TRBJ2-2, with 7 bases identical to TRBD2. Sample: peripheral blood, taken on day 0 of AZD1222 vaccination. This TCR derives from an adult in good health. CDR3 sequence: CASSFPGGGELFF. CDR3 sequence (DNA): TGCGCCAGCAGCTTTCCGGGAGGCGGGGAGCTGTTTTTT.